Following are 26 T cell receptor beta chains from one sample sequenced in a study of long-term antiretroviral therapy in people with HIV. The run of the v3.0 immunoSEQ assay was at survey level. Sequencing was performed with immunoSEQ multiplex PCR; in TCRdb, only in-frame clones are kept and a portion is missing. The table shows more than 10,000 clones, with around 77% occurring only once. Sequenced material: unsorted PBMCs, taken 1.3 years after starting antiretroviral therapy. Receptors were obtained from a young woman with HIV.

The chain carries TRBV5-6 and TRBJ2-7; 11 bases line up with TRBD2. CDR3 length: 14 amino acids. Germline V gene sequence: CDR1 SGHDT, CDR2 YYEEEE. V lost 4 bases, J lost 3 bases, and 3 bases stayed unmatched. This CDR3 reads CASSHTSGSYEQYF. The CDR3 region has the DNA TGTGCCAGCAGCCATACTAGCGGGAGCTACGAGCAGTACTTC.

This clone has a single count. V and J are TRBV7-2 and TRBJ2-7; 8 bases agree with TRBD1. The J segment lost 2 bases and the V segment lost 2 bases, leaving 2 bases of the junction unmatched. Germline V CDR1 and CDR2: SGHTA, FQGNSA. The CDR3 is 14 residues long. Here the CDR3 reads CASSLQGAPYEQYF. CDR3 DNA sequence: TGTGCCAGCAGCTTACAGGGGGCCCCCTACGAGCAGTACTTC.

As DNA, the CDR3 is TGTGCCAGCAGCTTGGCAGCGGGAGCCCCCACAGATACGCAGTATTTT. Protein sequence: CASSLAAGAPTDTQYF. The chain carries TRBV5-6 and TRBJ2-3, with 8 bases that match TRBD2. V lost 0 bases to trimming and J lost 2 bases; unmatched junction nucleotides: 5. This CDR3 has 16 residues. Germline V gene data show CDR1 as SGHDT and CDR2 as YYEEEE.

The chain carries TRBV6-6 and TRBJ2-7; 8 bases align to TRBD1. J lost 4 bases, V lost 4 bases, and 6 bases had no gene match. This CDR3 contains 14 residues. Germline V gene sequence: CDR1 MNHNY, CDR2 SVGAGI (reference sequence). As DNA, the CDR3 is TGTGCCAGCAGTTCGGACAGGGCAGCTTACGAGCAGTACTTC. It translates to CASSSDRAAYEQYF.

The table lists this clone with a count of one. This chain links TRBV9 with TRBJ2-1; D not certain. CDR3 length: 14 residues. Germline assignment: CDR1 SGDLS and CDR2 YYNGEE. Trimming took 0 bases from V and 5 from J, leaving 9 bases between them. CDR3 sequence (DNA): TGTGCCAGCAGCGTAGCGGATCCCAACAATGAGCAGTTCTTC. Protein product: CASSVADPNNEQFF.

This clone was detected only a few times. The chain has TRBV14 and TRBJ1-2, with D possibly matching TRBD1 (6 bases). Germline CDR1 and CDR2: SGHDN and FVKESK. The CDR3 is 16 residues long. Trimming removed 0 bases at V and 4 bases at J, with 15 bases between. This CDR3 is CASSQDMEAGVYGYTF. The CDR3 DNA reads TGTGCCAGCAGCCAAGATATGGAGGCAGGGGTCTATGGCTACACCTTC.

This clone turned up a few times. V and J are TRBV2 and TRBJ1-6, with 10 bases lining up with TRBD1. The V and J ends lost 11 bases and 10 bases, in that order; junction bases with no gene match: 14. The CDR3 runs to 15 residues. Germline CDR1 reads SNHLY; CDR2 reads FYNNEI. The CDR3 sequence: CAGHPGQGFRSPLHF. CDR3 nucleotides: TGTGCCGGACATCCGGGACAGGGGTTCAGGTCACCCCTCCACTTT.

The rearrangement links TRBV5-1 to TRBJ1-1; D perhaps matches TRBD1 (6 bases). Germline CDR1 and CDR2: SGHRS and YFSETQ. The V and J ends lost 4 bases and 0 bases respectively, with 10 bases between them. CDR3 size: 14 residues. The CDR3 DNA follows: TGCGCCAGCAGCGCGGACAGCATGAACACTGAAGCTTTCTTT. As protein: CASSADSMNTEAFF.

The chain has TRBV2 and TRBJ1-3, with D hard to call. Trimming left V 6 bases short and J 0 bases short, with 12 bases between. This CDR3 has 15 amino acids. CDR1 is SNHLY and CDR2 is FYNNEI in the germline V gene. The CDR3 DNA reads as TGTGCCAGCAGGTCGGACTCTGGCTCTGGAAACACCATATATTTT. Translation: CASRSDSGSGNTIYF.

The rearrangement uses TRBV7-2 and TRBJ1-4; D call uncertain. This CDR3 comprises 13 residues. Per germline, CDR1 SGHTA and CDR2 FQGNSA. Trimming shortened V by 4 bases and J by 8 bases, and 11 bases separated the two germline ends. The CDR3 region has the DNA TGTGCCAGCAGCTCCCCCCCCCGAGAAAAACTGTTTTTT. It encodes CASSSPPREKLFF.

The chain carries TRBV9 and TRBJ2-3; 8 bases align to TRBD1. The CDR3 extends over 16 amino acids. V shed 0 bases, J shed 3 bases, and the junction held 6 bases outside the gene matches. Per germline, CDR1 SGDLS and CDR2 YYNGEE. CDR3: CASSVGAGGWTDTQYF. The CDR3 region has the DNA TGTGCCAGCAGCGTAGGCGCAGGGGGCTGGACAGATACGCAGTATTTT.

This clone was counted between two and nine times. V is TRBV14 and J is TRBJ1-6; D gene uncertain. Germline lookup yields CDR1 SGHDN and CDR2 FVKESK. This CDR3 region has 13 residues. Trimming shortened V by 1 base and J by 6 bases, and 4 bases separated the two germline ends. The CDR3 spells CASSQVTNSPLHF. The CDR3 DNA is TGTGCCAGCAGCCAAGTTACTAATTCACCCCTCCACTTT.

V and J are TRBV28 and TRBJ1-2, with D possibly TRBD1 on 5 matching bases. The germline V gene has CDR1 MDHEN and CDR2 SYDVKM. CDR3 length: 15 amino acids. V gave up 6 bases and J gave up 7 bases, with 21 bases separating them. In DNA, the CDR3 is TGTGCCAGCAGCGGGGGAGATAAGGGGCGACGTGGCTACACCTTC. Its protein is CASSGGDKGRRGYTF.

CDR3 protein: CASGTTGNTGELFF. In nucleotides, the CDR3 is TGTGCCAGCGGAACGACAGGGAACACCGGGGAGCTGTTTTTT. The chain recombines TRBV7-9 with TRBJ2-2; TRBD1 is a possible D gene (6 bases). CDR3 length: 14 residues. Trimming pared 8 bases from V and 1 base from J, leaving 11 bases between. Germline V gene sequence: CDR1 SEHNR, CDR2 FQNEAQ (reference sequence).

The rearrangement links TRBV7-2 to TRBJ1-6; D call uncertain. The germline V gene encodes CDR1 SGHTA and CDR2 FQGNSA. The V and J ends lost 5 bases and 11 bases respectively, with 10 bases between them. The CDR3 totals 12 residues. CDR3 nucleotide sequence: TGTGCCAGCAGCCCCAATCGTCCACCCCTCCACTTT. Protein sequence: CASSPNRPPLHF.

The chain combines TRBV19 with TRBJ1-2, with TRBD1 matching 8 bases. Trimming took 2 bases from V and 8 from J; bases not matched to a gene: 4. This CDR3 is built from 13 residues. The V gene's germline CDR1 is LNHDA and CDR2 SQIVND (reference sequence). Written as DNA, the CDR3 is TGTGCCAGTAGTATACTGACAGGGGCGGGCTACACCTTC. Encoded protein: CASSILTGAGYTF.

V is TRBV11-2 and J is TRBJ1-5, with D possibly TRBD1 on 5 matching bases. The germline gives CDR1 SGHAT, CDR2 FQNNGV. With 5 bases removed from V and 5 bases from J, the gap between germline ends came to 10 bases. The CDR3 sequence is 13 residues long. The CDR3 protein is CASSPGPYQPQHF. Here the CDR3 DNA reads TGTGCCAGCAGCCCGGGACCATATCAGCCCCAGCATTTT.

The chain links TRBV14 to TRBJ2-7; D is unclear. CDR1 and CDR2 from the germline V gene are SGHDN and FVKESK. V shed 0 bases and J shed 3 bases, with 9 bases lying between them. This CDR3 has 14 residues. CDR3 nucleotide sequence: TGTGCCAGCAGCCAAGATTTCGGGTACTACGAGCAGTACTTC. Protein: CASSQDFGYYEQYF.

In its sample, this clone is medium-sized. The CDR3 DNA follows: TGCAGCGTTGTAAGAACTTGGGACCGATTCTACGAGCAGTACTTC. Its translation: CSVVRTWDRFYEQYF. The chain couples TRBV29-1 to TRBJ2-7; either TRBD1 or TRBD2 may fit D (5 bases each). Per the germline V gene, CDR1 is SQVTM and CDR2 is ANQGSEA. The CDR3 contains 15 residues. Trimming removed 4 bases from V and 3 bases from J, with 19 bases in between.

The V gene is TRBV20-1, the J gene TRBJ2-7; D unresolved. This CDR3 is built from 11 residues. Germline CDR1 reads DFQATT; CDR2 reads SNEGSKA (reference sequence). V was cut by 3 bases and J by 3 bases, with 6 bases left in between. The CDR3 sequence: CSASNSYEQYF. DNA of the CDR3: TGCAGTGCTAGTAACAGCTACGAGCAGTACTTC.

The chain employs TRBV28 and TRBJ2-7; no clear D. V lost 6 bases and J 1 base, leaving 13 bases between the germline ends. Germline CDR1 and CDR2: MDHEN and SYDVKM. This CDR3 has 14 amino acids. The CDR3 spells CASSTSRASYEQYF. As DNA, the CDR3 is TGTGCCAGCAGCACAAGTAGGGCTTCCTACGAGCAGTACTTC.

The table lists this clone with a few counts. The chain uses TRBV14 and TRBJ1-5; 8 bases are a match to TRBD1. V lost 4 bases, J lost 7 bases, and 6 bases stayed unmatched. There are 14 residues in the CDR3. CDR1 SGHDN and CDR2 FVKESK come from the germline V gene. As DNA, the CDR3 is TGTGCCAGCAGCCTTGGACAGGGTGGCCAGCCCCAGCATTTT. Protein product: CASSLGQGGQPQHF.

The rearrangement links TRBV6-6 to TRBJ2-7; no clear D gene. The CDR3 is made up of 15 amino acids. Germline CDR1 MNHNY, CDR2 SVGAGI (reference sequence). V was cut by 6 bases and J by 1 base, with 16 bases left in between. Written as DNA, the CDR3 is TGTGCCAGCAGCCCATCTGATAAAGGATCCTACGAGCAGTACTTC. Amino acid sequence: CASSPSDKGSYEQYF.

The rearrangement links TRBV4-1 to TRBJ1-1; D possibly corresponds to TRBD1 (5 bases). Per germline, CDR1 MGHRA and CDR2 YSYEKL. The ends were cut back, 4 bases at V and 1 base at J, with 19 bases in the middle. The CDR3 is made up of 17 amino acids. The DNA for the CDR3 is TGCGCCAGCAGCCCGACGGTTGTGTCGGGGCCGAACACTGAAGCTTTCTTT. Protein product: CASSPTVVSGPNTEAFF.

The J gene is TRBJ2-3, the V gene TRBV20-1; D is uncertain. The germline V gene has CDR1 DFQATT and CDR2 SNEGSKA (reference sequence). Trimming took off 3 bases at V and 6 bases at J, with 7 bases between the two ends. The CDR3 spans 11 residues. CDR3 sequence reads: CSASGWDTQYF. CDR3 bases: TGCAGTGCTAGTGGGTGGGATACGCAGTATTTT.

The CDR3, as DNA: TGCAGTGCAAACCCGGGCAACGCTCAGTACTTC. This encodes CSANPGNAQYF. V usage is TRBV20-1 and J usage is TRBJ2-7; D is undetermined. Germline V lookup: CDR1 DFQATT, CDR2 SNEGSKA (reference sequence). V was clipped by 6 bases and J by 10 bases, with 16 bases between them. This CDR3 has 11 amino acids.